This T cell receptor (beta chain) stems from a study of cytotoxic CD8 clonotypes in ibrutinib-treated CLL. This clone was recorded a few times. One end of the junction fails to match germline, which may point to a read error. Germline lookup yields CDR1 SSHAT and CDR2 FNYEAQ (reference sequence). The CDR3 length is 14 residues. Method: immunoSEQ multiplex PCR; TCRdb's copy keeps in-frame clones and lacks some. The table shows tens of thousands of clones, with around 68% occurring only once. The chain combines TRBV7-7 with TRBJ2-1; D might be TRBD2 (5 bases). Sample: PBMCs, taken after 12 months of ibrutinib treatment. This clonotype was sampled from a human donor with chronic lymphocytic leukemia. The CDR3 sequence: CASSRSGHSNEQFF. The CDR3 DNA is TGTGCTAGCAGCCGAAGCGGCCACAGTAATGAGCAGTTCTTC. The full variable domain, with the rest looked up from reference TRBV7-7 and TRBJ2-1, is GAGVSQSPRYKVTKRGQDVTLRCDPISSHATLYWYQQALGQGPEFLTYFNYEAQPDKSGLPSDRFSAERPEGSISTLTIQRTEQRDSAMYRCASSRSGHSNEQFFGPGTRLTVL.